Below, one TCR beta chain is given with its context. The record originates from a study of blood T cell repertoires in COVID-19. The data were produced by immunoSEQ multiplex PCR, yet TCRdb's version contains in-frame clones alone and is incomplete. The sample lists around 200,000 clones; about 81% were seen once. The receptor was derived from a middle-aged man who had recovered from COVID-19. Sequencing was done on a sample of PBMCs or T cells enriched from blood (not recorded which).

The CDR3 is CASSPQRYNYGYTF. DNA of the CDR3: TGTGCCAGCAGCCCTCAGCGGTATAACTATGGCTACACCTTC. The chain has TRBV7-2 and TRBJ1-2, with D unresolved. This CDR3 region has 14 residues. Per germline, CDR1 SGHTA and CDR2 FQGNSA. V shed 5 bases and J shed 1 base, with 11 bases lying between them.